Each of the 11 T cell receptor beta chains below was sequenced from the same sample in a study of CD8+CD57+ T cells in acquired aplastic anemia. Genomic DNA, serving as template, underwent TCR beta VDJ and CDR3 profiling. From the reads, TCRdb called clonotypes with MiXCR, one entry per CDR3 protein. The sample includes 130,000 or so distinct CDR3 sequences, about 43% of them seen just once. CD8+CD57+ cell expansion, shown by flow cytometry, had occurred in the patients selected for sequencing. The source material was sorted CD4+, CD8+, or CD8+CD57+ T cells (not recorded which) from PBMCs. The source is a human donor with aplastic anemia.

Remarks on this clonotype: A read error may be the cause here, since a much bigger clone is one base away. The conserved final phenylalanine or tryptophan is absent from the CDR3, which likely points to a read error. This sequence joins TRBV6-2 or TRBV6-3 and TRBJ2-7, with D tentatively TRBD1 or TRBD2 (6 bases each). V was cut by 6 bases and J by 4 bases, with 19 bases left in between. The CDR3 runs 15 residues. CDR1 MNHEY and CDR2 SVGEGT come from the germline V gene. CDR3 nucleotide sequence: TGTGCCAGCAGATACCTCCCCGAGGGGGGTTACGAGCAGTACCTC. This sequence encodes CASRYLPEGGYEQYL.

This clonotype was recorded many times. This rearrangement joins TRBV7-8 to TRBJ2-7; 12 bases are shared with TRBD1. The J segment lost 4 bases and the V segment lost 8 bases, leaving 15 bases of the junction unmatched. The V gene's germline CDR1 is SGHVS and CDR2 FQNEAQ. This CDR3 is 17 amino acids long. CDR3 in amino acids: CASGDRGRSGYRYEQYF. CDR3 nucleotide sequence: TGTGCCAGCGGGGACAGGGGGCGAAGCGGTTACCGGTACGAGCAGTACTTC.

This clonotype was found many times. The chain recombines TRBV5-8 with TRBJ1-1, with TRBD1 matching over 8 bases. CDR1 is SGHTS and CDR2 is YDEGEE in the germline V gene. The CDR3 has 14 amino acids. Trimming removed 3 bases from V and 1 base from J; junction bases left unmatched: 2. The CDR3 bases are TGTGCCAGCAGCTGGACAGGGCCGAACACTGAAGCTTTCTTT. Its protein is CASSWTGPNTEAFF. The full variable domain, rest sourced from reference TRBV5-8 and TRBJ1-1, is EAGVTQSPTHLIKTRGQQATLRCSPISGHTSVYWYQQALGLGLQFLLWYDEGEERNRGNFPPRFSGRQFPNYSSELNVNALELEDSALYLCASSWTGPNTEAFFGQGTRLTVV.

A word on this clonotype: Possible read error: a much larger clone is one base away. CDR3 sequence: CPSRPQEGLYEQYV. CDR3 in DNA: TGTCCCAGCAGACCACAGGAGGGCTTGTACGAGCAGTACGTC. The gene calls are TRBV6-1 and TRBJ2-7; D may be TRBD2 (6 bases). In germline, CDR1 is MNHNS, CDR2 SASEGT. This CDR3 region has 14 residues.

This clonotype was counted many times. This chain joins TRBV2 and TRBJ2-3; D is perhaps TRBD1 or TRBD2 (5 bases each). From germline, CDR1 is SNHLY and CDR2 FYNNEI. The CDR3 sequence is 13 residues long. The V gene lost 8 bases and the J gene lost 1 base, with 10 bases spanning the gap. CDR3 residues: CASGDGGTDTQYF. Here the CDR3 DNA reads TGTGCCAGCGGGGACGGGGGCACAGATACGCAGTATTTT.

In this sample, this clonotype turned up many times. V and J are TRBV19 and TRBJ1-5; 8 bases fit TRBD1. Germline V gene lookup returns CDR1 LNHDA and CDR2 SQIVND (reference sequence). This CDR3 is built from 17 residues. The V and J ends lost 5 bases and 2 bases, in that order; junction bases with no gene match: 11. CDR3 nucleotides: TGTGCCAGTAGTCCACGGACAGGGACAGGTGGCAATCAGCCCCAGCATTTT. Translated, it gives CASSPRTGTGGNQPQHF.

The genes are TRBV7-2 and TRBJ2-5; D unclear. Germline V gives CDR1 SGHTA, CDR2 FQGNSA. This CDR3 region has 13 residues. V was shortened by 6 bases and J by 1 base, with 9 bases between the two germline ends. CDR3: CASSLKPQETQYF. CDR3 bases: TGTGCCAGCAGTTTAAAGCCCCAAGAGACCCAGTACTTC.

This clonotype occurred many times. The chain combines TRBV7-2 with TRBJ1-4; 10 nucleotides match TRBD1. Germline V CDR1 and CDR2: SGHTA, FQGNSA. The CDR3 runs 15 residues. V shed 6 bases and J 8 bases; nucleotides not matched to a gene: 9. CDR3 protein: CASSRPGTGEEKLFF. CDR3 DNA: TGTGCCAGCAGTCGACCCGGGACAGGGGAGGAAAAACTGTTTTTT.

This clonotype was counted at least ten times. J is TRBJ2-1 and V is TRBV7-7; no clear D. This CDR3 region has 15 residues. The germline V gene has CDR1 SSHAT and CDR2 FNYEAQ (reference sequence). The V and J ends lost 0 bases and 0 bases respectively, with 6 bases between them. The CDR3 DNA reads TGTGCCAGCAGCTTAGCTTTTAACTCCTACAATGAGCAGTTCTTC. It translates to CASSLAFNSYNEQFF. Full variable domain (outside the CDR3, taken from reference TRBV7-7 and TRBJ2-1): GAGVSQSPRYKVTKRGQDVTLRCDPISSHATLYWYQQALGQGPEFLTYFNYEAQPDKSGLPSDRFSAERPEGSISTLTIQRTEQRDSAMYRCASSLAFNSYNEQFFGPGTRLTVL.

This clonotype was detected only a few times. This sequence joins TRBV3-1 and TRBJ1-1, with 8 bases fitting TRBD1. Unmatched junction bases numbered 5, after V lost 2 bases and J lost 6 bases. The germline V gene has CDR1 LGHDT and CDR2 YNNKEL (reference sequence). CDR3 length: 14 amino acids. CDR3 DNA sequence: TGTGCCAGCAGCCAACCGACAGGGGCGGCTGAAGCTTTCTTT. Protein: CASSQPTGAAEAFF.

This chain connects TRBV20-1 to TRBJ2-3; the match to TRBD2 covers 8 bases. From germline, CDR1 is DFQATT and CDR2 SNEGSKA (reference sequence). The V segment lost 3 bases and the J segment 3 bases; nucleotides outside the gene matches: 11. The CDR3 length is 16 residues. Written as DNA, the CDR3 is TGCAGTGCTAGCAAAAGCGGGGGCGCCCCAACAGATACGCAGTATTTT. Translating it yields CSASKSGGAPTDTQYF.